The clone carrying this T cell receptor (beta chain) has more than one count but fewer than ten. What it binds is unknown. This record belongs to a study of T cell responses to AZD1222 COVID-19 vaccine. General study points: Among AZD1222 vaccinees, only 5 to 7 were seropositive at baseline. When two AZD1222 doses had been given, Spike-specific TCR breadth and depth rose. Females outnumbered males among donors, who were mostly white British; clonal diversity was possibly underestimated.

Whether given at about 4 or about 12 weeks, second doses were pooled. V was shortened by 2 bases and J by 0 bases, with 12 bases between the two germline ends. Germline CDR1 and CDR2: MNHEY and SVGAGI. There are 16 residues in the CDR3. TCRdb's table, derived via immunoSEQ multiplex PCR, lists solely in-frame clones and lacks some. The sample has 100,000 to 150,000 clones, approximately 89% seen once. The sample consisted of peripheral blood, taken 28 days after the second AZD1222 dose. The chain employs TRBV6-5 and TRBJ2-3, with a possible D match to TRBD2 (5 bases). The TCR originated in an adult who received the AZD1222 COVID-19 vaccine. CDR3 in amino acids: CASSYGRATSTDTQYF. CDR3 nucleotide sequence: TGTGCCAGCAGTTACGGGCGGGCCACTAGCACAGATACGCAGTATTTT.